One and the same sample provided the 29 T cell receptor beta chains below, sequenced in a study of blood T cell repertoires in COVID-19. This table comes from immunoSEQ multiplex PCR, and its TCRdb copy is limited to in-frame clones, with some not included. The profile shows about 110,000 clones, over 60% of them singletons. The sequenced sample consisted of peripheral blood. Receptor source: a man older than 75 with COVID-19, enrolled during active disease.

The CDR3 DNA reads TGTGCCAGCAGCTTGGCCGGGGGGTCCGGATTGGCTTTCTTT. Translating gives CASSLAGGSGLAFF. The rearrangement uses TRBV5-4 and TRBJ1-1, with D maybe TRBD1 (5 bases). V was trimmed by 0 bases and J by 11 bases, leaving 17 bases between them. Germline values: CDR1 SGHNT, CDR2 YYREEE (reference sequence). This CDR3 is built from 14 residues.

Written as DNA, the CDR3 is TGTGCCAGCAGTTTTTCCTTTGTTAATGAGCAGTTCTTC. This encodes CASSFSFVNEQFF. This chain joins TRBV12-3 or TRBV12-4 and TRBJ2-1; D unresolved. CDR3 length equals 13 residues. Trimming removed 3 bases at V and 7 bases at J, with 10 bases between.

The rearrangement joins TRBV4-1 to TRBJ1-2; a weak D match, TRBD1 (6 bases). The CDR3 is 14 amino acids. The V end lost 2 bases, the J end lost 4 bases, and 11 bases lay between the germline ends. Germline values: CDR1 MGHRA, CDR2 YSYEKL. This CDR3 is CASSQRQDFYGYTF. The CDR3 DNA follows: TGCGCCAGCAGCCAACGACAGGATTTCTATGGCTACACCTTC.

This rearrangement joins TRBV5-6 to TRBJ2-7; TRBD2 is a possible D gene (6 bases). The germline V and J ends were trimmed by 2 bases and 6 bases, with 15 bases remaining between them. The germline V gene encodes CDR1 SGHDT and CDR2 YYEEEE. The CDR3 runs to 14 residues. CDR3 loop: CASSLVASEGEQYF. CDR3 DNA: TGTGCCAGCAGCTTAGTGGCTAGCGAAGGCGAGCAGTACTTC.

The CDR3 here is CASSYLQGFSGNTIYF. The DNA of the CDR3 is TGTGCCAGCAGTTATCTACAGGGCTTCTCTGGAAACACCATATATTTT. The V and J genes are TRBV7-9 and TRBJ1-3; D possibly corresponds to TRBD1 (6 bases). Looked up from germline, CDR1 is SEHNR and CDR2 is FQNEAQ (reference sequence). V shed 6 bases and J shed 0 bases, with 15 bases lying between them. This CDR3 is 16 amino acids long.

DNA for the CDR3: TGTGCCAGCAGTTTCGGGAGGGATGAGCAGTTCTTC. This encodes CASSFGRDEQFF. The chain couples TRBV12-3 or TRBV12-4 to TRBJ2-1; 8 nucleotides align to TRBD2. The CDR3 has 12 amino acids. The junction had 0 bases not matched to a gene; V was cut back by 3 bases and J by 8 bases.

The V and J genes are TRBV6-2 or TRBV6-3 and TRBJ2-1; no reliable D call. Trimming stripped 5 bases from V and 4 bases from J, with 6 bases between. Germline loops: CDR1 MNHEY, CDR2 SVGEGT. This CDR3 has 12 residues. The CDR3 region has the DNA TGTGCCAGCAGTACGGTTTACAATGAGCAGTTCTTC. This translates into CASSTVYNEQFF.

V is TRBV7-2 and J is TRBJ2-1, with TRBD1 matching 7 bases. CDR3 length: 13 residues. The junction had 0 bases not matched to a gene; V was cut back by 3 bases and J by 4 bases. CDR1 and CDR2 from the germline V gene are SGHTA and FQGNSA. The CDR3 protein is CASSLTGYNEQFF. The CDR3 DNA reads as TGTGCCAGCAGCTTGACAGGGTACAATGAGCAGTTCTTC.

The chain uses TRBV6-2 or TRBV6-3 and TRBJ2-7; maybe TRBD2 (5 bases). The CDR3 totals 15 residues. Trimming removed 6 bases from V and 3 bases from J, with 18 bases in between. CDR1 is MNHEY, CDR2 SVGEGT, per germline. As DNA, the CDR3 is TGTGCCAGCAGCCTCGCGGGTGCGAGGGACTACGAGCAGTACTTC. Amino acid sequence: CASSLAGARDYEQYF.

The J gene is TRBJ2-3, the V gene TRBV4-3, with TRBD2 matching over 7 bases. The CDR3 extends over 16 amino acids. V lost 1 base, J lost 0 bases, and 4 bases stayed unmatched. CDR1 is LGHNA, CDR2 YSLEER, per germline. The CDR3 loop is CASSQGNSGSTDTQYF. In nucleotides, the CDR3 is TGCGCCAGCAGCCAAGGAAATAGCGGGAGCACAGATACGCAGTATTTT.

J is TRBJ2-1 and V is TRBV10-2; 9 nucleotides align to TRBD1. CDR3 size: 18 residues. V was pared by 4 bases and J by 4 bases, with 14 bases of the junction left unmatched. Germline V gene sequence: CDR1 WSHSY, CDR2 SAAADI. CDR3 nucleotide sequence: TGCGCCAGCAGTGGAGGGACAGGGCGCCTCGCAGGTTACAATGAGCAGTTCTTC. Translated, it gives CASSGGTGRLAGYNEQFF.

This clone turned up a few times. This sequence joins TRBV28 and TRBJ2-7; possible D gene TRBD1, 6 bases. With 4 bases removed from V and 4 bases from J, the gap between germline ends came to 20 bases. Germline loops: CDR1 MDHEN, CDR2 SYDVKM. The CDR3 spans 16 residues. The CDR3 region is CASSSPSYRVGYEQYF. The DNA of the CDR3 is TGTGCCAGCAGTTCCCCCTCGTACAGGGTCGGGTACGAGCAGTACTTC.

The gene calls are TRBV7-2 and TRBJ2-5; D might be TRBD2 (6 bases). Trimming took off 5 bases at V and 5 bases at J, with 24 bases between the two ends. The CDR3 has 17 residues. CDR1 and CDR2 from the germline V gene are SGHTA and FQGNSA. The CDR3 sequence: CASSRGTLGQGEETQYF. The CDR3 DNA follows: TGTGCCAGCAGCCGGGGGACTCTTGGTCAGGGTGAGGAGACCCAGTACTTC.

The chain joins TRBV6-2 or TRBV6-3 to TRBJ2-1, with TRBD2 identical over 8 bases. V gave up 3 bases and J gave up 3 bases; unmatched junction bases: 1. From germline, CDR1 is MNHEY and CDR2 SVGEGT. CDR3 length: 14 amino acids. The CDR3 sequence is CASSYTSGYNEQFF. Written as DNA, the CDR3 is TGTGCCAGCAGTTATACTAGCGGCTACAATGAGCAGTTCTTC.

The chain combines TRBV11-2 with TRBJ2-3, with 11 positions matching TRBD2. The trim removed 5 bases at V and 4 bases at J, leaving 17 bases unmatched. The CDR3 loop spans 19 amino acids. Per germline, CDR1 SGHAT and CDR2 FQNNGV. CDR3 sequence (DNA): TGTGCCAGCAGCCCGAGCCCAGTACTAGCGGGGGCTGGAGCAGATACGCAGTATTTT. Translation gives CASSPSPVLAGAGADTQYF.

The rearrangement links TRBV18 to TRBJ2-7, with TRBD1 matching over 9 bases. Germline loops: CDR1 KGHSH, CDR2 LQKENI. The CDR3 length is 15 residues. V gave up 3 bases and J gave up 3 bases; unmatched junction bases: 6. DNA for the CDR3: TGTGCCAGCTCACCTTCGACAGGGGGGGACTACGAGCAGTACTTC. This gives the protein CASSPSTGGDYEQYF.

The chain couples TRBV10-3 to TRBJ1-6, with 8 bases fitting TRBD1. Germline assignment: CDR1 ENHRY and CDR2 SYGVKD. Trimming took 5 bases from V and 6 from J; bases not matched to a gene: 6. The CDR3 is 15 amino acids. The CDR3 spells CAISQDREGNSPLHF. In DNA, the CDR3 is TGTGCCATCAGTCAGGACAGGGAGGGTAATTCACCCCTCCACTTT.

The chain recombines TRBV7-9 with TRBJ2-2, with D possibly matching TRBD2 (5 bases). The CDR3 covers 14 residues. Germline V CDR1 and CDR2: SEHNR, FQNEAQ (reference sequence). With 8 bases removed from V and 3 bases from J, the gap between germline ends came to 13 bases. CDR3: CASADGVYTGELFF. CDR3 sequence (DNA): TGTGCCAGCGCTGACGGGGTATACACCGGGGAGCTGTTTTTT.

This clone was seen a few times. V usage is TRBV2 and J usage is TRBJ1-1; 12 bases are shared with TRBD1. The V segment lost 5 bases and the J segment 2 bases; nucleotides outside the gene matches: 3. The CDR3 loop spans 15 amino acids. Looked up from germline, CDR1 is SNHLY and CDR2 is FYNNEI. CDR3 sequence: CASSSGTGGNTEAFF. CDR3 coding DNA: TGTGCCAGCAGTTCGGGGACAGGGGGCAACACTGAAGCTTTCTTT.

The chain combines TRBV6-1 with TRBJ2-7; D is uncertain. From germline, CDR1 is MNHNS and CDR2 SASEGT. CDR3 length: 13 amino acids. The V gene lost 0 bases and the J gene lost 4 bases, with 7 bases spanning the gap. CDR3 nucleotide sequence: TGTGCCAGCAGTGAAGCGGGCTGGTACGAGCAGTACTTC. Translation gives CASSEAGWYEQYF.

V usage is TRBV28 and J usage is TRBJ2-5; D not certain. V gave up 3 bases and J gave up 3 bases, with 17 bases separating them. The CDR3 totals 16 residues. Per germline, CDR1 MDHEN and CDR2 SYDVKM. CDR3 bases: TGTGCCAGCAGTTTCCACCCATTAGAGGAGAAAGAGACCCAGTACTTC. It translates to CASSFHPLEEKETQYF. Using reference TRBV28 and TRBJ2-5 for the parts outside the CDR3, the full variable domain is DVKVTQSSRYLVKRTGEKVFLECVQDMDHENMFWYRQDPGLGLRLIYFSYDVKMKEKGDIPEGYSVSREKKERFSLILESASTNQTSMYLCASSFHPLEEKETQYFGPGTRLLVL.

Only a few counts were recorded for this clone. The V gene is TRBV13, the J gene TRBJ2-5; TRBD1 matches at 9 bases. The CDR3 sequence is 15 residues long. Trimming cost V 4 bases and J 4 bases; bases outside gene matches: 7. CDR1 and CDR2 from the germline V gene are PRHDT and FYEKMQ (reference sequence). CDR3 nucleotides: TGTGCCAGCAGCTCTCCGGGACAGGGCATAGAGACCCAGTACTTC. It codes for CASSSPGQGIETQYF. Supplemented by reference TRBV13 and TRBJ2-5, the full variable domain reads AAGVIQSPRHLIKEKRETATLKCYPIPRHDTVYWYQQGPGQDPQFLISFYEKMQSDKGSIPDRFSAQQFSDYHSELNMSSLELGDSALYFCASSSPGQGIETQYFGPGTRLLVL.

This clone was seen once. The CDR3 loop reads CATSDFPPPGEQYF. The CDR3, as DNA: TGTGCCACCAGTGATTTCCCCCCGCCGGGGGAGCAGTACTTC. The chain is built from TRBV24-1 and TRBJ2-7; D possibly corresponds to TRBD2 (5 bases). CDR3 size: 14 residues. The germline gives CDR1 KGHDR, CDR2 SFDVKD. V was clipped by 1 base and J by 7 bases, with 13 bases between them.

As DNA, the CDR3 is TGTGCCATCAGTTCAGGACAGACCTACGAGCAGTACTTC. Translation: CAISSGQTYEQYF. The rearrangement uses TRBV10-3 and TRBJ2-7; D possibly corresponds to TRBD1 (6 bases). The CDR3 length is 13 residues. V was clipped by 5 bases and J by 2 bases, with 10 bases between them. Germline CDR1 ENHRY, CDR2 SYGVKD.

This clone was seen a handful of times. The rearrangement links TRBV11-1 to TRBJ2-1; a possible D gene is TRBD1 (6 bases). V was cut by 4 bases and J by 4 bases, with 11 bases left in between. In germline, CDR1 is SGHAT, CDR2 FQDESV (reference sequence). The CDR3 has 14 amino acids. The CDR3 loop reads CASSWGQTYNEQFF. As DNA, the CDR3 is TGTGCCAGCAGCTGGGGACAAACTTACAATGAGCAGTTCTTC.

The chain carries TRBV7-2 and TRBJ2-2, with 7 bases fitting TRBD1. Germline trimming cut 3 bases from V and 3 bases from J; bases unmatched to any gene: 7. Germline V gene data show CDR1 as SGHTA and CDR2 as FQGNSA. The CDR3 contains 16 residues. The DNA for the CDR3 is TGTGCCAGCAGCTTCGCAAGGGGACAGCACACCGGGGAGCTGTTTTTT. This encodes CASSFARGQHTGELFF.

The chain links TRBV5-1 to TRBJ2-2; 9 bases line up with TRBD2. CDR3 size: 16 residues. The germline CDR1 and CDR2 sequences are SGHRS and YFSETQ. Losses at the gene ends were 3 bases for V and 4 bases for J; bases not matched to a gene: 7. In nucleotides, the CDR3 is TGCGCCAGCAGCTCGTCCCTAGCGGGATTCACCGGGGAGCTGTTTTTT. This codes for CASSSSLAGFTGELFF.

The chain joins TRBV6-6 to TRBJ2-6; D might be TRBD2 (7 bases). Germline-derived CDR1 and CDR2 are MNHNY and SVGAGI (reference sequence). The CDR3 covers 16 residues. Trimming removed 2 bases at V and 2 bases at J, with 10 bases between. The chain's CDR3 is CASSYPGGTGANVLTF. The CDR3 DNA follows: TGTGCCAGCAGTTACCCGGGGGGCACTGGGGCCAACGTCCTGACTTTC.

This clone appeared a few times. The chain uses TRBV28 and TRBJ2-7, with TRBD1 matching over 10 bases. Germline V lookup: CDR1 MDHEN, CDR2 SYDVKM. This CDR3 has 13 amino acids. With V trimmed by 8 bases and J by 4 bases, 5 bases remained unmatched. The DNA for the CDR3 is TGTGCCAGCCTCGGGACAGGGGAATACGAGCAGTACTTC. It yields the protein CASLGTGEYEQYF. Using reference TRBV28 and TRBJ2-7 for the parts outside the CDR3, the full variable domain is DVKVTQSSRYLVKRTGEKVFLECVQDMDHENMFWYRQDPGLGLRLIYFSYDVKMKEKGDIPEGYSVSREKKERFSLILESASTNQTSMYLCASLGTGEYEQYFGPGTRLTVT.